The 3 T cell receptor beta chains below all came from one sample that was sequenced in a study of neurological immune-mediated disorders. TCRdb ran MiXCR on the 5' RACE reads and lists one entry per CDR3 protein. The data hold tens of thousands of distinct CDR3 sequences, with roughly an eighth observed a single time. The time point was: longitudinal time-point 1 (baseline). Sequencing used PBMCs. The source of these receptors is a female donor with HTLV-1-associated myelopathy (HAM/TSP).

This clonotype has a count of ten or more. The genes are TRBV29-1 and TRBJ2-1; 7 nucleotides align to TRBD2. This CDR3 has 14 residues. Germline loops: CDR1 SQVTM, CDR2 ANQGSEA. V lost 7 bases and J lost 5; bases outside the gene matches: 11. For the CDR3, the DNA is TGCAGCGCCTGCTGGGGTGCGGGGGACAATGAGCAGTTCTTC. Encoded protein: CSACWGAGDNEQFF.

This clonotype was seen ten or more times. This chain uses TRBV5-1 with TRBJ1-5, with D possibly being TRBD1 (6 bases). This CDR3 has 14 amino acids. Trimming removed 4 bases from V and 3 bases from J, with 11 bases in between. Germline CDR1 SGHRS, CDR2 YFSETQ. The CDR3 DNA reads TGCGCCAGCAGCCCGGACAGTTTCAATCAGCCCCAGCATTTT. Translated, it gives CASSPDSFNQPQHF.

By frequency in the sample, this clonotype is medium-sized (0.01 to 0.1%). The chain recombines TRBV28 with TRBJ1-5; 7 bases line up with TRBD1. In germline, CDR1 is MDHEN, CDR2 SYDVKM. V dropped 1 base and J dropped 3; count of bases not matched to a gene: 6. This CDR3 is built from 16 residues. The CDR3 nucleotides are TGTGCCAGCAGTTTATCGGCAGGGGGTATCAATCAGCCCCAGCATTTT. Residues: CASSLSAGGINQPQHF. Using reference TRBV28 and TRBJ1-5 for the parts outside the CDR3, the full variable domain is DVKVTQSSRYLVKRTGEKVFLECVQDMDHENMFWYRQDPGLGLRLIYFSYDVKMKEKGDIPEGYSVSREKKERFSLILESASTNQTSMYLCASSLSAGGINQPQHFGDGTRLSIL.